Below are 25 T cell receptor beta chains sequenced from a single sample in a study of cytomegalovirus exposure and HLA in healthy donors. The protocol was immunoSEQ multiplex PCR, while the TCRdb copy is restricted to in-frame clones and leaves out a portion. The sample gives 85,000 to 90,000 clones, 96% of which show up once; 0.6% to 0.85% is in the top ten. What was sequenced was PBMCs. The receptors here all came from a man aged 18 to 29 in good health and CMV-seronegative.

The chain has TRBV25-1 and TRBJ2-5; D possibly corresponds to TRBD2 (5 bases). This CDR3 has 15 residues. Trimming took 3 bases from V and 5 from J, leaving 16 bases between them. CDR1 and CDR2 (germline): MGHDK, SYGVNS. Here the CDR3 DNA reads TGTGCCAGCAGTGAGACATCGGGGTTCGGGGAGACCCAGTACTTC. Residues: CASSETSGFGETQYF.

This CDR3 is CASSQATSLEQYV. The CDR3 coding sequence is TGCGCCAGCAGCCAAGCGACTAGTCTGGAGCAGTACGTC. The chain couples TRBV4-3 to TRBJ2-7, with D possibly TRBD2 on 6 matching bases. This CDR3 spans 13 amino acids. V was pared by 1 base and J by 7 bases, with 11 bases between. The germline CDR1 and CDR2 sequences are LGHNA and YSLEER.

The chain is built from TRBV2 and TRBJ2-2; TRBD1 matches 7 bases. The CDR3 covers 16 residues. V gave up 5 bases and J gave up 6 bases; unmatched junction bases: 12. Germline loops: CDR1 SNHLY, CDR2 FYNNEI. The DNA of the CDR3 is TGTGCCAGCAGTCAAAACGGACAGGAGGAGGCCGGGGAGCTGTTTTTT. Protein: CASSQNGQEEAGELFF.

This clone has a single count. This chain connects TRBV4-3 to TRBJ2-2; D possibly corresponds to TRBD2 (6 bases). Between the trimmed V and J ends, which lost 4 bases and 6 bases, there was a span of 9 bases. This CDR3 has 13 residues. The V gene's germline CDR1 is LGHNA and CDR2 YSLEER. The CDR3 spells CASSRGRSGELFF. CDR3 nucleotides: TGCGCCAGCAGCCGAGGGAGGTCCGGGGAGCTGTTTTTT.

The genes are TRBV7-2 and TRBJ2-6; TRBD1 might be the D (6 bases). The CDR3 extends over 15 amino acids. CDR1 and CDR2 (germline): SGHTA, FQGNSA. The ends were cut back, 4 bases at V and 2 bases at J, with 9 bases in the middle. DNA of the CDR3: TGTGCCAGCAGCTATACAGGGACTGGGGCCAACGTCCTGACTTTC. Amino acid sequence: CASSYTGTGANVLTF.

This sequence joins TRBV19 and TRBJ2-1, with D maybe TRBD1 (5 bases). Germline CDR1 reads LNHDA; CDR2 reads SQIVND (reference sequence). V lost 3 bases and J 3 bases, leaving 12 bases between the germline ends. The length of the CDR3 is 15 residues. The CDR3 is CASSIRGESYNEQFF. Written as DNA, the CDR3 is TGTGCCAGTAGTATTAGGGGCGAAAGCTACAATGAGCAGTTCTTC.

The chain has TRBV30 and TRBJ2-3; 7 bases are shared with TRBD2. Per germline, CDR1 GTSNPN and CDR2 SVGIG (reference sequence). V shed 2 bases, J shed 7 bases, and the junction held 9 bases outside the gene matches. This CDR3 is 14 amino acids long. CDR3 sequence reads: CAWSLGIGRNTQYF. The CDR3 DNA reads TGTGCCTGGAGTCTCGGGATCGGGAGGAATACGCAGTATTTT.

The chain combines TRBV4-1 with TRBJ2-3; possibly TRBD2 for D (6 bases). With 4 bases removed from V and 3 bases from J, the gap between germline ends came to 14 bases. The CDR3 is 15 residues long. Germline-derived CDR1 and CDR2 are MGHRA and YSYEKL. The CDR3 coding sequence is TGCGCCAGCAGCCTAGTGACTAGTGAAACAGATACGCAGTATTTT. It encodes CASSLVTSETDTQYF.

The chain carries TRBV11-3 and TRBJ1-2; D is perhaps TRBD1 (6 bases). Germline-derived CDR1 and CDR2 are SGHNT and YENEEA. The CDR3 extends over 14 amino acids. V was shortened by 6 bases and J by 8 bases, with 19 bases between the two germline ends. CDR3 bases: TGTGCCAGCAGTTTTATACGCGACAGGAGAGGCTACACCTTC. It translates to CASSFIRDRRGYTF.

The V gene is TRBV6-5, the J gene TRBJ1-1, with 8 bases lining up with TRBD1. Germline V CDR1 and CDR2: MNHEY, SVGAGI. The CDR3 consists of 15 residues. The junction had 12 bases not matched to a gene; V was cut back by 6 bases and J by 6 bases. The CDR3 protein is CASSPTGEGRAEAFF. The CDR3 DNA is TGTGCCAGCAGCCCGACAGGGGAGGGGAGGGCTGAAGCTTTCTTT.

This clone was observed once. The rearrangement joins TRBV5-1 to TRBJ2-2, with 9 positions matching TRBD2. J lost 2 bases, V lost 4 bases, and 6 bases had no gene match. The CDR3 is 16 residues long. The germline V gene has CDR1 SGHRS and CDR2 YFSETQ. DNA of the CDR3: TGCGCCAGCAGCCAGGAGCGGGAGGCCAACACCGGGGAGCTGTTTTTT. Protein product: CASSQEREANTGELFF.

The CDR3 protein is CATSSELGQGTEAFF. The DNA of the CDR3 is TGTGCCACCAGCTCAGAGCTAGGTCAGGGCACTGAAGCTTTCTTT. The chain recombines TRBV15 with TRBJ1-1, with D possibly TRBD1 on 5 matching bases. CDR1 is LNHNV, CDR2 YYDKDF, per germline (reference sequence). CDR3 length: 15 amino acids. Trimming took 5 bases from V and 4 from J, leaving 17 bases between them.

The J gene is TRBJ2-2, the V gene TRBV11-3; D is uncertain. Between the trimmed V and J ends, which lost 5 bases and 4 bases, there was a span of 8 bases. The CDR3 covers 13 residues. The germline V gene has CDR1 SGHNT and CDR2 YENEEA. CDR3 amino acids: CASSPRATGELFF. The CDR3 DNA sequence: TGTGCCAGCAGCCCCCGAGCCACCGGGGAGCTGTTTTTT.

The V gene is TRBV7-3, the J gene TRBJ2-3, with D possibly TRBD2 on 6 matching bases. Trimming removed 2 bases at V and 0 bases at J, with 12 bases between. The CDR3 totals 16 residues. The germline V gene encodes CDR1 SGHTA and CDR2 FQGTGA. The CDR3 loop reads CASSLHLGTSTDTQYF. CDR3 bases: TGTGCCAGCAGCTTACATCTCGGGACTAGCACAGATACGCAGTATTTT.

The chain is built from TRBV7-8 and TRBJ2-3; D may be TRBD1 (5 bases). The CDR3 runs to 16 residues. Per germline, CDR1 SGHVS and CDR2 FQNEAQ. Between the trimmed V and J ends, which lost 5 bases and 2 bases, there was a span of 17 bases. The CDR3 region is CASSPQGLLSTDTQYF. In nucleotides, the CDR3 is TGTGCCAGCAGCCCCCAGGGCTTGCTTTCCACAGATACGCAGTATTTT.

DNA for the CDR3: TGTGCCTGGAAACCCGGGACAGGGGGCTATCAAAAACTGTTTTTT. It is translated as CAWKPGTGGYQKLFF. The chain joins TRBV30 to TRBJ1-4; 12 bases match TRBD1. Germline CDR1 and CDR2: GTSNPN and SVGIG (reference sequence). The CDR3 contains 15 residues. The trim removed 4 bases at V and 9 bases at J, leaving 9 bases unmatched.

This chain joins TRBV11-3 and TRBJ1-2; D may be TRBD1 (5 bases). Germline V gene sequence: CDR1 SGHNT, CDR2 YENEEA. This CDR3 comprises 12 residues. Trimming stripped 5 bases from V and 6 bases from J, with 10 bases between. In nucleotides, the CDR3 is TGTGCCAGCAGCCGGGGGTGGGATGGCTACACCTTC. Protein product: CASSRGWDGYTF.

This chain's CDR3 is CASSSDRWETQYF. For the CDR3, the DNA is TGTGCCAGCTCAAGCGACAGGTGGGAGACCCAGTACTTC. This sequence joins TRBV18 and TRBJ2-5, with D perhaps TRBD1 (6 bases). Germline CDR1 and CDR2: KGHSH and LQKENI. V shed 5 bases and J shed 5 bases, with 12 bases lying between them. The CDR3 runs to 13 residues.

In DNA form, the CDR3 reads TGTGCCAGTAGTCCCGGGTCTTTCTCTTCTGGAAACACCATATATTTT. Translation gives CASSPGSFSSGNTIYF. The J gene is TRBJ1-3, the V gene TRBV19; D uncertain. V lost 5 bases, J lost 1 base, and 15 bases lay in between. The CDR3 runs 16 residues. CDR1 and CDR2 (germline): LNHDA, SQIVND (reference sequence). Drawing the rest from reference TRBV19 and TRBJ1-3, the complete variable domain is DGGITQSPKYLFRKEGQNVTLSCEQNLNHDAMYWYRQDPGQGLRLIYYSQIVNDFQKGDIAEGYSVSREKKESFPLTVTSAQKNPTAFYLCASSPGSFSSGNTIYFGEGSWLTVV.

V and J are TRBV27 and TRBJ1-2; D might be TRBD1 (5 bases). The germline CDR1 and CDR2 sequences are MNHEY and SMNVEV (reference sequence). V was shortened by 5 bases and J by 6 bases, with 25 bases between the two germline ends. The CDR3 covers 17 residues. The CDR3 is CASSPRVSRVSLDGYTF. The CDR3 region has the DNA TGTGCCAGCAGTCCCAGGGTTTCTCGGGTGTCCCTGGATGGCTACACCTTC.

This clone was seen a single time. The chain is built from TRBV19 and TRBJ2-5; TRBD1 matches 8 bases. V lost 1 base, J lost 2 bases, and 6 bases stayed unmatched. CDR3 size: 16 residues. Per germline, CDR1 LNHDA and CDR2 SQIVND (reference sequence). CDR3 in amino acids: CASSIVQGAPQETQYF. The DNA of the CDR3 is TGTGCCAGTAGTATAGTTCAGGGGGCCCCACAAGAGACCCAGTACTTC.

This chain connects TRBV30 to TRBJ1-1, with a weak D call TRBD1 (5 bases). V dropped 3 bases and J dropped 1 base, with 15 bases sitting between them. The CDR3 sequence is 15 residues long. Looked up from germline, CDR1 is GTSNPN and CDR2 is SVGIG (reference sequence). CDR3 protein: CAWRPLDTPNTEAFF. CDR3 bases: TGTGCCTGGAGACCCCTGGACACCCCGAACACTGAAGCTTTCTTT. Using reference TRBV30 and TRBJ1-1 for the parts outside the CDR3, the full variable domain is SQTIHQWPATLVQPVGSPLSLECTVEGTSNPNLYWYRQAAGRGLQLLFYSVGIGQISSEVPQNLSASRPQDRQFILSSKKLLLSDSGFYLCAWRPLDTPNTEAFFGQGTRLTVV.

The chain combines TRBV6-5 with TRBJ2-7; TRBD1 matches at 7 bases. The CDR3 extends over 13 amino acids. V shed 0 bases, J shed 5 bases, and the junction held 1 base outside the gene matches. Germline V lookup: CDR1 MNHEY, CDR2 SVGAGI. CDR3 bases: TGTGCCAGCAGTTACTCGACAGGGAACGAGCAGTACTTC. This sequence encodes CASSYSTGNEQYF.

The rearrangement uses TRBV5-1 and TRBJ1-2; D is uncertain. This CDR3 region has 13 residues. Trimming cost V 0 bases and J 4 bases, with 7 bases left between them. Germline V lookup: CDR1 SGHRS, CDR2 YFSETQ. The CDR3 nucleotides are TGCGCCAGCAGCTTGGACAGCTCCTATGGCTACACCTTC. Protein product: CASSLDSSYGYTF.

The rearrangement uses TRBV19 and TRBJ1-2; 7 positions match TRBD1. This CDR3 comprises 14 residues. CDR1 LNHDA and CDR2 SQIVND come from the germline V gene (reference sequence). Trimming cost V 5 bases and J 4 bases; bases outside gene matches: 7. DNA for the CDR3: TGTGCCAGTAGTCCAGGGGGGATGACCTATGGCTACACCTTC. Its protein product is CASSPGGMTYGYTF.